The 21 T cell receptor beta chains listed next were all sequenced from one sample in a study of T cell responses to AZD1222 COVID-19 vaccine (dated by TCRdb to 2020 to 2022). The library was made by the immunoSEQ multiplex PCR assay. What TCRdb holds here is the immuneACCESS table cut down to in-frame rearrangements. Part of the clones is not present; checked against another copy, under half of the missing clones reflect an unresolved V gene, and the others are unexplained. A total of 150,000 or so clones appear in this sample, around nine tenths of them only once. The ten most abundant clones make up approximately 5.4% of the sample. The time point label for this specimen denotes: baseline before first vaccination. Sequenced material: peripheral blood, taken on day 0 of AZD1222 vaccination. Every receptor here comes from an adult in good health.

This chain joins TRBV4-1 and TRBJ2-1, with 8 bases matching TRBD1. The CDR3 has 17 residues. Germline assignment: CDR1 MGHRA and CDR2 YSYEKL. J gave up 0 bases and V 1 base, and 5 bases lay outside the gene matches. The CDR3 reads CASSQGITGGSYNEQFF. The CDR3 DNA sequence: TGCGCCAGCAGCCAAGGTATTACAGGGGGCTCCTACAATGAGCAGTTCTTC.

CDR3 coding DNA: TGTGCCAGCAGCAAAGCGCAGGTCAAATATGGCTACACCTTC. Residues: CASSKAQVKYGYTF. The chain uses TRBV21-1 and TRBJ1-2; the D call TRBD1 from the table was never checked on the DNA. TRBV21-1 is a pseudogene. The CDR3 is 14 amino acids.

This clone is a singleton in its sample. This sequence joins TRBV15 and TRBJ1-1; no clear D gene. This CDR3 region has 13 residues. Germline lookup yields CDR1 LNHNV and CDR2 YYDKDF (reference sequence). Trimming removed 0 bases at V and 1 base at J, with 3 bases between. CDR3 amino acids: CATSRDTNTEAFF. The CDR3 DNA reads TGTGCCACCAGCAGAGACACGAACACTGAAGCTTTCTTT.

The chain combines TRBV28 with TRBJ1-2, with 7 bases aligning to TRBD1. Germline CDR1 reads MDHEN; CDR2 reads SYDVKM. The CDR3 spans 14 residues. The V segment lost 2 bases and the J segment 4 bases; nucleotides outside the gene matches: 4. DNA of the CDR3: TGTGCCAGCAGTTTAGGCAGGGGGAGCTATGGCTACACCTTC. Protein sequence: CASSLGRGSYGYTF.

This sequence joins TRBV2 and TRBJ2-7; D possibly corresponds to TRBD1 (5 bases). The germline CDR1 and CDR2 sequences are SNHLY and FYNNEI. V was shortened by 6 bases and J by 3 bases, with 9 bases between the two germline ends. The CDR3 totals 12 residues. CDR3 region: CASSTGFYEQYF. CDR3 bases: TGTGCCAGCAGCACAGGCTTCTACGAGCAGTACTTC.

The J gene is TRBJ2-4, the V gene TRBV11-1; D not resolved. The germline V gene encodes CDR1 SGHAT and CDR2 FQDESV (reference sequence). Trimming took off 1 base at V and 2 bases at J, with 3 bases between the two ends. CDR3 length: 13 residues. The CDR3 sequence is CASSLDSKNIQYF. CDR3 nucleotide sequence: TGTGCCAGCAGCTTAGATTCCAAAAACATTCAGTACTTC.

For the CDR3, the DNA is TGTGCCAGCAGCTTAGGTGGCGGGAGCTCCTACGAGCAGTACTTC. Amino acid sequence: CASSLGGGSSYEQYF. The V call is TRBV11-3, the J call TRBJ2-7; 7 nucleotides agree with TRBD2. In germline, CDR1 is SGHNT, CDR2 YENEEA. J lost 0 bases, V lost 1 base, and 3 bases had no gene match. This CDR3 spans 15 amino acids.

The chain uses TRBV18 and TRBJ1-1, with 7 bases fitting TRBD1. V shed 1 base, J shed 3 bases, and the junction held 5 bases outside the gene matches. The CDR3 spans 15 residues. Germline V gene data show CDR1 as KGHSH and CDR2 as LQKENI. The CDR3 region is CASSPQGAQDTEAFF. CDR3 nucleotides: TGTGCCAGCTCACCACAGGGGGCGCAGGACACTGAAGCTTTCTTT.

This clone was observed a few times. The chain uses TRBV19 and TRBJ1-1; D is unclear. The germline V and J ends were trimmed by 5 bases and 10 bases, with 17 bases remaining between them. The CDR3 is 13 amino acids. Looked up from germline, CDR1 is LNHDA and CDR2 is SQIVND (reference sequence). CDR3: CASSYGPERGAFF. In nucleotides, the CDR3 is TGTGCCAGTAGTTACGGTCCCGAGCGAGGAGCTTTCTTT.

J is TRBJ1-2 and V is TRBV7-2; 10 nucleotides agree with TRBD1. With 1 base clipped from V and 7 bases from J, the junction kept 6 bases outside the gene matches. This CDR3 contains 15 residues. Germline CDR1 SGHTA, CDR2 FQGNSA. The CDR3 region is CASSLGTGGEGGYTF. The CDR3, as DNA: TGTGCCAGCAGCTTAGGGACAGGGGGAGAGGGTGGCTACACCTTC.

The chain combines TRBV28 with TRBJ2-7; no definite D call. Trimming took off 5 bases at V and 6 bases at J, with 11 bases between the two ends. CDR3 length equals 12 residues. Germline V gene sequence: CDR1 MDHEN, CDR2 SYDVKM. This CDR3 is CASSRTPGEQYF. CDR3 in DNA: TGTGCCAGCAGTCGGACGCCCGGCGAGCAGTACTTC.

The count of this clone is one. V usage is TRBV3-1 (or the pseudogene TRBV3-2) and J usage is TRBJ1-2; tentative D call: TRBD1 (6 bases). Between the trimmed V and J ends, which lost 4 bases and 8 bases, there was a span of 20 bases. The CDR3 totals 15 residues. Germline V gene sequence: CDR1 LGHDT, CDR2 YNNKEL (reference sequence). CDR3 bases: TGTGCCAGCAGCCTCCAAGGGGGAGGAGTCGGAGGCTACACCTTC. Its translation: CASSLQGGGVGGYTF.

The chain uses TRBV3-1 (or the pseudogene TRBV3-2) and TRBJ2-7, with D perhaps assigned TRBD1 or TRBD2 (5 bases each). This CDR3 is built from 15 residues. Germline CDR1 LGHDT, CDR2 YNNKEL (reference sequence). V was shortened by 1 base and J by 6 bases, with 16 bases between the two germline ends. The CDR3 region has the DNA TGTGCCAGCAGCCAAGTGACAGTGGGAGACGGCGAGCAGTACTTC. Translated, it gives CASSQVTVGDGEQYF.

As for this clone: Germline is not matched at one junction end, which may reflect a read error. This chain links TRBV4-1 with TRBJ1-1; D call uncertain. The germline CDR1 and CDR2 sequences are MGHRA and YSYEKL. The CDR3 runs to 17 residues. The CDR3 sequence is CASSQGGRRRMNTEAFF. CDR3 bases: TGCGCCAGCAGCCAAGGGGGTAGAAGGCGGATGAATACTGAAGCTTTCTTT.

The V call is TRBV5-1, the J call TRBJ1-2; D remains unclear. CDR1 SGHRS and CDR2 YFSETQ come from the germline V gene. There are 13 residues in the CDR3. V was shortened by 4 bases and J by 14 bases, with 21 bases between the two germline ends. CDR3 protein: CASSAGSEGSWTF. The DNA for the CDR3 is TGCGCCAGCAGCGCCGGATCCGAAGGGTCTTGGACCTTC. The complete variable domain, with remaining parts taken from reference TRBV5-1 and TRBJ1-2, reads KAGVTQTPRYLIKTRGQQVTLSCSPISGHRSVSWYQQTPGQGLQFLFEYFSETQRNKGNFPGRFSGRQFSNSRSEMNVSTLELGDSALYLCASSAGSEGSWTFGSGTRLTVV.

The V gene is TRBV4-1, the J gene TRBJ1-4, with no clear D. Deletions cut 1 base from V and 0 bases from J, with 9 bases between. This CDR3 is 16 amino acids long. Germline V gene lookup returns CDR1 MGHRA and CDR2 YSYEKL. CDR3 DNA sequence: TGCGCCAGCAGCCAAGCTCCGGTCACAACTAATGAAAAACTGTTTTTT. Its translation is CASSQAPVTTNEKLFF.

This rearrangement joins TRBV27 to TRBJ2-3; D perhaps matches TRBD1 (6 bases). Germline V gives CDR1 MNHEY, CDR2 SMNVEV (reference sequence). Deletions cut 7 bases from V and 5 bases from J, with 16 bases between. The CDR3 consists of 14 residues. CDR3 DNA: TGTGCCAGCAACTTAGGGCAGGGGATAGATACGCAGTATTTT. Translation: CASNLGQGIDTQYF.

The V and J genes are TRBV28 and TRBJ1-6; D unclear. V was shortened by 4 bases and J by 12 bases, with 10 bases between the two germline ends. This CDR3 is built from 12 residues. Germline assignment: CDR1 MDHEN and CDR2 SYDVKM. The DNA for the CDR3 is TGTGCCAGCAGTTCCCCGGATGGACCCCTCCACTTT. It encodes CASSSPDGPLHF.

The V gene is TRBV7-9, the J gene TRBJ1-1, with D perhaps TRBD1 (5 bases). V dropped 6 bases and J dropped 5 bases, with 16 bases sitting between them. CDR1 SEHNR and CDR2 FQNEAQ come from the germline V gene (reference sequence). The CDR3 spans 14 residues. CDR3 DNA sequence: TGTGCCAGCAGTCCAGGGCCCCGGGTTACTGAAGCTTTCTTT. Translated: CASSPGPRVTEAFF.

V gene TRBV15 combines with J gene TRBJ2-7; D possibly corresponds to TRBD2 (6 bases). CDR3 length: 13 residues. Trimming pared 1 base from V and 13 bases from J, leaving 17 bases between. Germline V gene lookup returns CDR1 LNHNV and CDR2 YYDKDF (reference sequence). The CDR3 loop is CATSRARPGLPYF. For the CDR3, the DNA is TGTGCCACCAGCAGAGCCCGACCGGGACTCCCCTACTTC.

The V and J genes are TRBV28 and TRBJ2-1; tentative D call: TRBD2 (5 bases). V lost 7 bases, J lost 7 bases, and 17 bases lay in between. CDR1 and CDR2 (germline): MDHEN, SYDVKM. The CDR3 consists of 14 residues. CDR3 protein: CASTPYNSGNEQFF. The CDR3 region has the DNA TGTGCCAGCACCCCTTATAACTCGGGGAATGAGCAGTTCTTC.